Many counts were recorded for the clone carrying this T cell receptor (beta chain). Its antigen is not identified. This sample was included in a study of CD8+CD57+ T cells in acquired aplastic anemia. The overall study: CD4+ and CD8+ cells, once sorted, gave DNA averaging approximately 3.3 ug. Study-level findings and limits: The CD8+ Simpson's diversity of patients and controls was not significantly different. Researchers report that fewer than 35 CD8+ CDR3 sequences appeared in both patients and controls.

The authors sequenced patients whose flow cytometry had shown CD8+CD57+ cell expansion. TCR beta VDJ and CDR3 profiling used genomic DNA as template. TCRdb re-derived calls from the reads in MiXCR, one entry per CDR3 protein. The sample contains about 160,000 distinct CDR3 sequences, 71% of which appear only once. V lost 0 bases to trimming and J lost 9 bases; unmatched junction nucleotides: 4. Germline V CDR1 and CDR2: MRHNA, SNTAGT. The CDR3 loop spans 14 amino acids. Sequences were obtained from sorted CD4+, CD8+, or CD8+CD57+ T cells (not recorded which) from PBMCs. The chain links TRBV6-4 to TRBJ2-1, with 8 positions matching TRBD1. The source of this sequence is a human donor with aplastic anemia. The CDR3 nucleotides are TGTGCCAGCAGTGACTCTCAAGACAGGGGTGAGCAGTTCTTC. It translates to CASSDSQDRGEQFF.